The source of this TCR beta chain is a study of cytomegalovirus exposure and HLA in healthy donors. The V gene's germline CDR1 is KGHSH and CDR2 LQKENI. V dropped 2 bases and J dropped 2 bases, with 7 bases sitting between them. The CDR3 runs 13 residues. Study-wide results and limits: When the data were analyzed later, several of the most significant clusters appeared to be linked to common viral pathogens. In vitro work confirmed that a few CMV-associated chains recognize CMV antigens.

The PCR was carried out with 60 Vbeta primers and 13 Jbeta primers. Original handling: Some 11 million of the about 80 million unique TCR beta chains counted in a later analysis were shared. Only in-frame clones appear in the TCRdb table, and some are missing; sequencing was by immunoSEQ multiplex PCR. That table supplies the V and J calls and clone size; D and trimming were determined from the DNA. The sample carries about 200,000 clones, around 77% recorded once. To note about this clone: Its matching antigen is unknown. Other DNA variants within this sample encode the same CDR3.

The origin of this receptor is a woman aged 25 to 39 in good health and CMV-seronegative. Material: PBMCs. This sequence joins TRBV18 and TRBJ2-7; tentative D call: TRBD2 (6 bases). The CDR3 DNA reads TGTGCCAGCTCACCAACGGGGGCCTACGAGCAGTACTTC. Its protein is CASSPTGAYEQYF.